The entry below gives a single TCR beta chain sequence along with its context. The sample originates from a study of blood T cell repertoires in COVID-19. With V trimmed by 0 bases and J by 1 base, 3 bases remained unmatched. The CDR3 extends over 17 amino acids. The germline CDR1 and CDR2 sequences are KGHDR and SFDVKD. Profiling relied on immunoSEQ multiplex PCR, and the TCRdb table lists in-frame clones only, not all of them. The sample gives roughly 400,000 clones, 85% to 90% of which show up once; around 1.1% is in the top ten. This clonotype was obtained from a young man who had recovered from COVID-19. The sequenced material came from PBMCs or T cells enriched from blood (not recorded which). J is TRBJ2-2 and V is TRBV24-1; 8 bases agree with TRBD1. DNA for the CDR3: TGTGCCACCAGTGATTTGTACGGACAGGGGAACACCGGGGAGCTGTTTTTT. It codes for CATSDLYGQGNTGELFF.